This T cell receptor (beta chain) was sequenced in a study of T cell changes during pregnancy in multiple sclerosis. Profiling relied on immunoSEQ multiplex PCR, and the TCRdb table lists in-frame clones only, not all of them. The data hold about 87,000 clones, with roughly 95% observed a single time. Germline CDR1 MGHRA, CDR2 YSYEKL. This CDR3 is 17 amino acids long. Germline trimming cut 1 base from V and 1 base from J; bases unmatched to any gene: 6. This rearrangement joins TRBV4-1 to TRBJ2-1; TRBD2 agrees at 8 bases. This TCR derives from a female donor in good health, enrolled as a control in a pregnancy study. The sequencing used peripheral blood, collected in the third trimester of pregnancy. The CDR3 spells CASSQGGGRKSYNEQFF. The CDR3 nucleotides are TGCGCCAGCAGCCAAGGAGGCGGGAGGAAGTCCTACAATGAGCAGTTCTTC.